This TCR beta chain is from a study of metastatic and nonmetastatic thyroid tumors. The wider study: Repertoires from malignant and benign thyroid patients were compared across blood and tumor or nodule tissue.

CDR3 size: 11 residues. CDR1 is ENHRY, CDR2 SYGVKD, per germline. V was shortened by 4 bases and J by 6 bases, with 5 bases between the two germline ends. The authors' processing: The study built a papillary thyroid cancer distant-metastasis classifier from CDR3 differences across clinicopathological groups. TCRdb re-called clones via MiXCR from the PCR reads. None of the V and J calls come from the authors' own analysis; TCRdb made them. The data contain 6,100 or so clones, 32% of them singletons. Nobody among the patients had been given any treatment before thyroid surgery. Notes on this clone: The antigen is not known.

Study observations and caveats: Significantly greater TCR beta diversity was reportedly found in malignant thyroid tumors than in benign nodules (in blood and tumor).

This sequence joins TRBV10-3 and TRBJ2-3; D is uncertain. This clonotype was obtained from a female donor with papillary thyroid cancer or a benign thyroid nodule (not recorded which). Some clones in this sample may be carry-over from other donors' samples. Sequenced: tumor tissue. The CDR3, as DNA: TGTGCCATCAGTGGCGACGATACGCAGTATTTT. Its protein product is CAISGDDTQYF.